This T cell receptor (beta chain) was recovered during a study of T cell clonotyping in hematopoietic cell transplantation. Study-wide results and caveats: At the given depth, recipient repertoires were over 95% de novo clonotypes.

Comments on this clone: The antigen remains undetermined.

Time point reported: recipient sample about 28 days before transplant, after cytoreduction. CDR3 size: 16 residues. Germline V gene lookup returns CDR1 SGHVS and CDR2 FNYEAQ. Trimming at V came to 0 bases and at J to 0 bases, leaving 3 bases not matched to a gene. Method: immunoSEQ multiplex PCR; TCRdb's copy keeps in-frame clones and lacks some. The data contain approximately 28,000 clones, 65% to 90% of them singletons. The genes are TRBV7-6 and TRBJ2-7; 9 bases are shared with TRBD1. This sequence originates from an older woman with acute myeloid leukemia. Some clones in this sample may be carry-over from other donors' samples. The specimen was peripheral blood mononuclear cells, collected before stem cell transplant. In DNA, the CDR3 is TGTGCCAGCAGCTTAGCGGGGACAGGGATCTCCTACGAGCAGTACTTC. Translation: CASSLAGTGISYEQYF.